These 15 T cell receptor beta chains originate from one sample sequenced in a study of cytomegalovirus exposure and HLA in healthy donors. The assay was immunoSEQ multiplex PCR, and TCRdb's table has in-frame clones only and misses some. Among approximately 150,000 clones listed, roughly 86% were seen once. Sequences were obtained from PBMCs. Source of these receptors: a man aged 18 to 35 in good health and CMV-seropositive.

The CDR3 DNA reads as TGTGCCAGCAGCCGGGACAGTCACAATCAGCCCCAGCATTTT. Residues: CASSRDSHNQPQHF. The chain links TRBV7-9 to TRBJ1-5; 7 bases agree with TRBD1. This CDR3 spans 14 amino acids. CDR1 SEHNR and CDR2 FQNEAQ come from the germline V gene (reference sequence). V shed 5 bases and J 3 bases; nucleotides not matched to a gene: 4.

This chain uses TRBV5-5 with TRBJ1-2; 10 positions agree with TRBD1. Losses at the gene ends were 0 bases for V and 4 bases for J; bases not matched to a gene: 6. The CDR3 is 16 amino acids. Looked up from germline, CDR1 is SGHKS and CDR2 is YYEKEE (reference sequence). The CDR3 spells CASSLGGTGASYGYTF. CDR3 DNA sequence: TGTGCCAGCAGCTTGGGCGGGACAGGGGCCAGCTATGGCTACACCTTC. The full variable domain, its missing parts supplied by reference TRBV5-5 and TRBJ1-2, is DAGVTQSPTHLIKTRGQQVTLRCSPISGHKSVSWYQQVLGQGPQFIFQYYEKEERGRGNFPDRFSARQFPNYSSELNVNALLLGDSALYLCASSLGGTGASYGYTFGSGTRLTVV.

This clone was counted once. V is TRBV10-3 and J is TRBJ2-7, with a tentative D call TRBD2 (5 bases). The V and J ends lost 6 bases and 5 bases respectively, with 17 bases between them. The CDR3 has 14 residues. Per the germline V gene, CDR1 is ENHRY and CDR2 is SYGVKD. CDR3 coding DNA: TGTGCCATCAGCTCACAGCTAGCTAGCAACGAGCAGTACTTC. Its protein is CAISSQLASNEQYF.

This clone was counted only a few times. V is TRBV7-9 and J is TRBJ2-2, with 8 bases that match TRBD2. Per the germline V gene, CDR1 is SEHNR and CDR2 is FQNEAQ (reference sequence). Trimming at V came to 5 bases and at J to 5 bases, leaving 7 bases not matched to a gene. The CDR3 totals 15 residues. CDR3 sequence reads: CASSVYGGVTGELFF. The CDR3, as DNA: TGTGCCAGCAGCGTATACGGGGGGGTTACCGGGGAGCTGTTTTTT.

The CDR3: CASSSTSRQGRRSNYGYTF. CDR3 DNA sequence: TGTGCCAGCAGTTCCACCTCCCGACAGGGTAGGAGAAGTAACTATGGCTACACCTTC. The V call is TRBV27, the J call TRBJ1-2; 7 bases fit TRBD1. In germline, CDR1 is MNHEY, CDR2 SMNVEV (reference sequence). The V gene end was trimmed by 4 bases and the J gene end by 1 base; junction bases not matched to a gene: 18. The length of the CDR3 is 19 residues.

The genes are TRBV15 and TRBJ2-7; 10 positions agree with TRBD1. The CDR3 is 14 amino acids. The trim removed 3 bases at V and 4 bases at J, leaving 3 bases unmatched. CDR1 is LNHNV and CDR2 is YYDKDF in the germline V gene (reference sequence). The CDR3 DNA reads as TGTGCCACCAGCAGGAGACAGGGGGCTTACGAGCAGTACTTC. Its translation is CATSRRQGAYEQYF.

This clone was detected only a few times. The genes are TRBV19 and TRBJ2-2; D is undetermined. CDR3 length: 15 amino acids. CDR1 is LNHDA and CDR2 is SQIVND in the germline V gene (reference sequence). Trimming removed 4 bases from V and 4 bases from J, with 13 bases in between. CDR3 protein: CASSSPRGFTGELFF. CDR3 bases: TGTGCCAGTAGTAGCCCCCGCGGTTTCACCGGGGAGCTGTTTTTT.

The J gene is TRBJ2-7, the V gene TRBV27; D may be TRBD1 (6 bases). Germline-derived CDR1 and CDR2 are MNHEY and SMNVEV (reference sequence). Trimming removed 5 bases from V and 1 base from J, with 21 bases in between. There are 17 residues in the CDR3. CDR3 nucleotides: TGTGCCAGCAGTCCAGAGGGGGATTCGTTCCGATCCTACGAGCAGTACTTC. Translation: CASSPEGDSFRSYEQYF.

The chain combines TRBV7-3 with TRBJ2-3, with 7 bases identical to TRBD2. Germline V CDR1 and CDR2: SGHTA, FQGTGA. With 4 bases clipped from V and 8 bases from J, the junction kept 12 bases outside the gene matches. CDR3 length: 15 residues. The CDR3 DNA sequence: TGTGCCAGCAGCTGGAGCGGGACGGGCCCCCTTACGCAGTATTTT. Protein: CASSWSGTGPLTQYF. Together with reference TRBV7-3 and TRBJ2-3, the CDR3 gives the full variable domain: GAGVSQTPSNKVTEKGKYVELRCDPISGHTALYWYRQSLGQGPEFLIYFQGTGAADDSGLPNDRFFAVRPEGSVSTLKIQRTERGDSAVYLCASSWSGTGPLTQYFGPGTRLTVL.

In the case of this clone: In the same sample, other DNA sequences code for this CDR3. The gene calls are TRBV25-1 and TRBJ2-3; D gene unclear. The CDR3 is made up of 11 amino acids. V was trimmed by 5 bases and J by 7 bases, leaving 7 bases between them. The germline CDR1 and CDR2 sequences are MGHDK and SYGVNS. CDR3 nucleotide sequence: TGTGCCAGCAGTTCCGGGTATACGCAGTATTTT. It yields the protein CASSSGYTQYF.

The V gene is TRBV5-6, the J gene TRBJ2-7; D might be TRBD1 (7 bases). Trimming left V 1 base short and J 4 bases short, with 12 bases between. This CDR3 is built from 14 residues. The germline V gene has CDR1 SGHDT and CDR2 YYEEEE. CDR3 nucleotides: TGTGCCAGCAGCTTGCAGGGGGAGGCGTACGAGCAGTACTTC. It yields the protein CASSLQGEAYEQYF.

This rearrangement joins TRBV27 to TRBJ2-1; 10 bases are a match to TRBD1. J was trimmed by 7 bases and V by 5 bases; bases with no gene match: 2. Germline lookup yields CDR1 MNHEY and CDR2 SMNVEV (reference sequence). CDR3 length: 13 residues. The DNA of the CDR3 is TGTGCCAGCAGTCTGGACAGGGGGAATGAGCAGTTCTTC. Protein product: CASSLDRGNEQFF.

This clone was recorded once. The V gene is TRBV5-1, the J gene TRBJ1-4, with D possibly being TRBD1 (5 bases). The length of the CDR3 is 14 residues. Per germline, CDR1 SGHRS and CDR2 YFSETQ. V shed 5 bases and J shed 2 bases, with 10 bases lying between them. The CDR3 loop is CASRRDSTNEKLFF. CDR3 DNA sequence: TGCGCCAGCAGAAGAGACAGCACTAATGAAAAACTGTTTTTT. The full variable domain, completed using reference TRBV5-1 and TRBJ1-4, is KAGVTQTPRYLIKTRGQQVTLSCSPISGHRSVSWYQQTPGQGLQFLFEYFSETQRNKGNFPGRFSGRQFSNSRSEMNVSTLELGDSALYLCASRRDSTNEKLFFGSGTQLSVL.

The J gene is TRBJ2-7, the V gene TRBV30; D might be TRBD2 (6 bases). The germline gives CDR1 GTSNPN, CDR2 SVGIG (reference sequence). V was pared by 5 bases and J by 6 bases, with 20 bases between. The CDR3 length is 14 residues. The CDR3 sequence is CAWVPLGGHPEQYF. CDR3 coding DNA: TGTGCCTGGGTGCCCTTGGGGGGTCATCCCGAGCAGTACTTC.

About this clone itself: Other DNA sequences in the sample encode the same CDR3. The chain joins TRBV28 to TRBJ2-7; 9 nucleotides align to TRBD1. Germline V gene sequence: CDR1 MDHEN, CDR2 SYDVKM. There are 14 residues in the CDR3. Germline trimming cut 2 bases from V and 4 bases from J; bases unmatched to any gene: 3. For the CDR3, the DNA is TGTGCCAGCAGTTTAGGGACAGGGAGGTACGAGCAGTACTTC. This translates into CASSLGTGRYEQYF.